What follows is one T cell receptor beta chain and its context. Its antigen is undetermined. TCRdb redid the calling of the RT-PCR reads with MiXCR, one entry per CDR3 protein. The sample lists around 530,000 distinct CDR3 sequences, roughly 12% occurring once. The record originates from a study of response to subunit inactivated influenza vaccine. Study findings and constraints: Few new T cells, the authors suggested, are recruited by each seasonal influenza vaccination.

The ends were cut back, 6 bases at V and 2 bases at J, with 17 bases in the middle. The CDR3 has 15 residues. Germline values: CDR1 LGHNA, CDR2 YSLEER. This clonotype was obtained from a man between 45 and 60 years old who received an inactivated influenza vaccine. The input for sequencing was PBMCs from blood, taken on the day of vaccination. This rearrangement joins TRBV4-3 to TRBJ2-7, with a possible D match to TRBD2 (6 bases). This CDR3 reads CASRLFTASAYEQYF. CDR3 nucleotides: TGCGCCAGCAGACTCTTTACAGCTAGCGCCTACGAGCAGTACTTC.